The rows below give T cell receptor beta chains drawn from one sample of a study of blood T cell repertoires in COVID-19. Sequencing used immunoSEQ multiplex PCR; TCRdb keeps in-frame clones, though not all of them. This table holds about 42,000 clones, about three quarters found once. Sequences were obtained from peripheral blood. The receptors were gathered from a woman aged 70-85 years with acute or convalescent COVID-19. Both conserved end residues are part of each CDR3. The D gene is left open where the match is weak. Clone size is given for some rows only: seen once, a few or many times, or a class if the clone is expanded.

v_gene: TRBV29-1; j_gene: TRBJ2-7; abundance: NA; d_gene: TRBD1; CDR3nt: TGCAGCGTTGAAGATGAGACAGGGAGCTCCTACGAGCAGTACTTC; CDR3aa: CSVEDETGSSYEQYF
v_gene: TRBV5-1; j_gene: TRBJ2-1; abundance: few; d_gene: TRBD2; CDR3nt: TGCGCCAGCAGCTCCGGGACTAGCGGGACAAATGAGCAGTTCTTC; CDR3aa: CASSSGTSGTNEQFF
v_gene: TRBV18; j_gene: TRBJ1-3; abundance: NA; d_gene: TRBD1; CDR3nt: TGTGCCAGCTCACCACCATTATTAGACAGGGCTGGAAACACCATATATTTT; CDR3aa: CASSPPLLDRAGNTIYF
v_gene: TRBV6-5; j_gene: TRBJ2-1; abundance: NA; d_gene: NA; CDR3nt: TGTGCCAGCAGTCCTCACCACAGGGAGACTGAGCAGTTCTTC; CDR3aa: CASSPHHRETEQFF
v_gene: TRBV5-8; j_gene: TRBJ1-1; abundance: NA; d_gene: TRBD1; CDR3nt: TGTGCCAGCAGCTTGAACAGGGGCCGGTTAGGAGCTTTCTTT; CDR3aa: CASSLNRGRLGAFF
v_gene: TRBV18; j_gene: TRBJ1-3; abundance: NA; d_gene: NA; CDR3nt: TGTGCCAGCTCACCGGGCGAAAGCTCTGGAAACACCATATATTTT; CDR3aa: CASSPGESSGNTIYF
v_gene: TRBV9; j_gene: TRBJ2-3; abundance: NA; d_gene: NA; CDR3nt: TGTGCCAGCAGCGTAGCTACGAGTACAGGACACACAGATACGCAGTATTTT; CDR3aa: CASSVATSTGHTDTQYF
v_gene: TRBV29-1; j_gene: TRBJ2-1; abundance: NA; d_gene: TRBD2; CDR3nt: TGCAGCGTTTCCGGGTGGGGGGGACCCTACAATGAGCAGTTCTTC; CDR3aa: CSVSGWGGPYNEQFF
v_gene: TRBV28; j_gene: TRBJ1-6; abundance: NA; d_gene: NA; CDR3nt: TGTGCCAGCACTCGGGAAAGCTCCTATAATTCACCCCTCCACTTT; CDR3aa: CASTRESSYNSPLHF
v_gene: TRBV7-9; j_gene: TRBJ2-3; abundance: NA; d_gene: TRBD2; CDR3nt: TGTGCCAGCAGCTTGACTAGCCACGATACGCAGTATTTT; CDR3aa: CASSLTSHDTQYF
v_gene: TRBV15; j_gene: TRBJ2-1; abundance: NA; d_gene: TRBD2; CDR3nt: TGTGCCACCAGAGGCTCCGGGACTAGGGCTACCCATGAGCAGTTCTTC; CDR3aa: CATRGSGTRATHEQFF
v_gene: TRBV19; j_gene: TRBJ1-5; abundance: NA; d_gene: TRBD1; CDR3nt: TGTGCCAGTAGTCCCCGGACAGGGGTTCGGAGCAATCAGCCCCAGCATTTT; CDR3aa: CASSPRTGVRSNQPQHF
v_gene: TRBV11-2; j_gene: TRBJ2-7; abundance: NA; d_gene: TRBD2; CDR3nt: TGTGCCAGCAGCTTATGGGTCGGGAGGGTAGAGGAGCAGTACTTC; CDR3aa: CASSLWVGRVEEQYF
v_gene: TRBV5-6; j_gene: TRBJ2-1; abundance: NA; d_gene: TRBD2; CDR3nt: TGTGCCAGCAGCTTCCCGACTAGCGGGGGGGCCAATGAGCAGTTCTTC; CDR3aa: CASSFPTSGGANEQFF
v_gene: TRBV7-9; j_gene: TRBJ2-7; abundance: NA; d_gene: TRBD1; CDR3nt: TGTGCCAGCAGCTTGACGGACAGGGTATTCGACGAGCAGTACTTC; CDR3aa: CASSLTDRVFDEQYF
v_gene: TRBV12-3/TRBV12-4; j_gene: TRBJ2-1; abundance: once; d_gene: NA; CDR3nt: TGTGCCAGCAGTTTAATAACAGGGAATGAGCAGTTCTTC; CDR3aa: CASSLITGNEQFF
v_gene: TRBV24-1; j_gene: TRBJ1-5; abundance: few; d_gene: TRBD1; CDR3nt: TGTGCCACCAGTGGAAAACAGGGGGGACATAGCAATCAGCCCCAGCATTTT; CDR3aa: CATSGKQGGHSNQPQHF
v_gene: TRBV9; j_gene: TRBJ2-5; abundance: NA; d_gene: NA; CDR3nt: TGTGCCAGCAGCGTAGGAATGGGGAGACAAGAGACCCAGTACTTC; CDR3aa: CASSVGMGRQETQYF
v_gene: TRBV6-6; j_gene: TRBJ1-2; abundance: NA; d_gene: NA; CDR3nt: TGTGCCAGCAGCTCTCGAGGGATAGGCTACACCTTC; CDR3aa: CASSSRGIGYTF
v_gene: TRBV6-2/TRBV6-3; j_gene: TRBJ2-3; abundance: NA; d_gene: TRBD2; CDR3nt: TGTGCCAGCAGTTTTAATCGATTAGCGGGAGCAGACCCTAGCACAGATACGCAGTATTTT; CDR3aa: CASSFNRLAGADPSTDTQYF
v_gene: TRBV18; j_gene: TRBJ2-3; abundance: NA; d_gene: TRBD2; CDR3nt: TGTGCCAGCTCACCACCGGGACTAGCGGGGGAAACAGATACGCAGTATTTT; CDR3aa: CASSPPGLAGETDTQYF
v_gene: TRBV29-1; j_gene: TRBJ1-3; abundance: NA; d_gene: TRBD1; CDR3nt: TGCAGCGTTGAGACAGGGGAAAAGGGAAACACCATATATTTT; CDR3aa: CSVETGEKGNTIYF
v_gene: TRBV18; j_gene: TRBJ1-1; abundance: NA; d_gene: NA; CDR3nt: TGTGCCAGCTCACCACCCTCAACAGGGTTCACTGAAGCTTTCTTT; CDR3aa: CASSPPSTGFTEAFF
v_gene: TRBV11-2; j_gene: TRBJ2-3; abundance: NA; d_gene: NA; CDR3nt: TGTGCCAGCAGCTTCAGCGCTCTCACAGATACGCAGTATTTT; CDR3aa: CASSFSALTDTQYF
v_gene: TRBV6-5; j_gene: TRBJ1-6; abundance: NA; d_gene: NA; CDR3nt: TGTGCCAGCAGTCGACAGGAAGATTCACCCCTCCACTTT; CDR3aa: CASSRQEDSPLHF
v_gene: TRBV7-9; j_gene: TRBJ1-5; abundance: NA; d_gene: NA; CDR3nt: TGTGCCAGCAGCTTCGGGATTAGCAATCAGCCCCAGCATTTT; CDR3aa: CASSFGISNQPQHF
v_gene: TRBV3-1/TRBV3-2; j_gene: TRBJ2-1; abundance: NA; d_gene: TRBD2; CDR3nt: TGTGCCAGCAGTATAGGGGCGGGAGTTCCGGATGAGCAGTTCTTC; CDR3aa: CASSIGAGVPDEQFF
v_gene: TRBV2; j_gene: TRBJ2-2; abundance: NA; d_gene: TRBD2; CDR3nt: TGTGCCAGCAGTGAAGCGCAGGGACTAGCGATCACCGGGGAGCTGTTTTTT; CDR3aa: CASSEAQGLAITGELFF
v_gene: TRBV11-3; j_gene: TRBJ2-7; abundance: NA; d_gene: NA; CDR3nt: TGTGCCAGCAGCTTGTATACAGGGAACTACGAGCAGTACTTC; CDR3aa: CASSLYTGNYEQYF
v_gene: TRBV24-1; j_gene: TRBJ2-1; abundance: NA; d_gene: NA; CDR3nt: TGTGCCACCAGAACAGGTACCTACAATGAGCAGTTCTTC; CDR3aa: CATRTGTYNEQFF
v_gene: TRBV2; j_gene: TRBJ1-2; abundance: NA; d_gene: TRBD1; CDR3nt: TGTGCCAGCAGCCGGACAGGACCCAACTATGGCTACACCTTC; CDR3aa: CASSRTGPNYGYTF
v_gene: TRBV12-5; j_gene: TRBJ1-1; abundance: NA; d_gene: TRBD1; CDR3nt: TGTGCTAGTGGTTTGGTACCAGGGGGCGCGGGCACTGAAGCTTTCTTT; CDR3aa: CASGLVPGGAGTEAFF
v_gene: TRBV19; j_gene: TRBJ1-1; abundance: few; d_gene: TRBD1; CDR3nt: TGTGCCAGTAGTATGTGGGGGCAGGGGGACACTGAAGCTTTCTTT; CDR3aa: CASSMWGQGDTEAFF
v_gene: TRBV5-6; j_gene: TRBJ1-2; abundance: once; d_gene: TRBD1; CDR3nt: TGTGCCAGCAGGCGGGACAGCGGAGGCTACACCTTC; CDR3aa: CASRRDSGGYTF
v_gene: TRBV27; j_gene: TRBJ1-1; abundance: NA; d_gene: TRBD1; CDR3nt: TGTGCCAGCAGTCCACCCCGAGCAGTCAGGGGGTACACTGAAGCTTTCTTT; CDR3aa: CASSPPRAVRGYTEAFF